The entry that follows covers one T cell receptor beta chain sequence. Its antigen is currently not known. No base-level quality is on record; no much larger clone is a single base apart. This sample stems from a study of blood T cell repertoires in COVID-19 (dated by TCRdb to 2018 to 2021). About the investigation overall: Samples covering the acute and convalescent phases of COVID-19 were provided by collaborators in the United States, Italy and Spain. The prospective study material was composed of cDNA or gDNA derived from T cells, B-cell-depleted T cells, or PBMCs. The dataset comprised deeply sampled blood TCRbeta repertoires from subjects exposed to, actively infected with, or recovered from COVID-19. The repertoires were released in a freely available public database meant as a resource for research on the immune response to SARS-CoV-2. The samples were drawn from the first 160 participants of the ongoing ImmuneRACE study and from 950 to 1,500 subjects provided by 6 global collaborators. A de-identified subject ID, COVID-19 status, age in years and sex were almost always included in the sample metadata. Where HLA class I and class II types were available, the types were taken from metadata supplied by the sample provider, not from assay-based typing.

TCRbeta CDR3 regions were amplified from genomic DNA using the immunoSEQ Assay, a bias-controlled multiplex PCR. Regarding the original processing steps: The number of nucleated cells in each sample was estimated by amplification of reference gene primers within the assay. To quantify the absolute abundance of each unique TCRbeta CDR3 rearrangement, sequence reads were collapsed and filtered. For each sample, productive Simpson clonality was calculated as the square root of Simpson's diversity index over productive rearrangements. Drawn from immuneACCESS, this table holds only the in-frame rearrangements with V and J called that TCRdb kept. Clones are partly lost; checked studies trace under half to an unresolved V gene and leave the rest unexplained. That table supplies the V and J calls and clone size; D and trimming were determined from the DNA. Recorded for this sample are about 130,000 clones; about 90% of them occurred a single time. The leading ten clones occupy over 3.5% of the sample.

Per the germline V gene (reference sequence), WNHNN is the CDR1 and SYGVQD is the CDR2. The germline ends are 8 bases apart after V is trimmed by 2 bases and J by 6 bases. There are 13 amino acids in the CDR3, from cysteine to phenylalanine inclusive. The read is trimmed to its CDR3 DNA, 39 bases read in frame from base 1. Whole blood was collected in K2EDTA tubes by collaborating institutions according to the institutions' own protocols. For TCRbeta analysis, collaborator samples were shipped as frozen whole blood, as isolated PBMCs, or as DNA extracted from either sample type. Broad study findings and their caveats: How much clinical and demographic metadata was included differed by source and by participant, and the metadata was provided uncurated.

This TCR was recovered from an older woman with acute or convalescent COVID-19. The sequenced sample consisted of peripheral blood. The chain is encoded by TRBV10-1 joined to TRBJ1-5; confidence is insufficient to name the D gene. In nucleotides, the sequence is TGCGCCAGCAGTGAGGGGTTAGCTCAGCCCCAGCATTTT. The resulting protein is CASSEGLAQPQHF.